These T cell receptor beta chains were read from a single sample in a study of CD8+ T cells in alopecia areata. Generated by immunoSEQ multiplex PCR, the TCRdb table keeps only in-frame clones and is missing some. The sample holds approximately 130,000 clones; approximately 47% are singletons and the top ten take about 10%. The sample consisted of NKG2D-low CD8+ T cells sorted from blood. These receptors were collected from a human donor with alopecia areata. CDR3s include the opening cysteine and the closing phenylalanine or tryptophan. Fields, in order: CDR3 DNA, CDR3 protein, V gene, D gene, clone size, J gene. D genes are given only for firm matches. Clone size is shown for a subset of rows, as once, few, many or a class of expanded clone.

CDR3nt: TGTGCCAGCAGTGAAGGTGGCAGTTACGAGCAGTACTTC
CDR3aa: CASSEGGSYEQYF
v_gene: TRBV25-1
d_gene: -
abundance: -
j_gene: TRBJ2-7

CDR3nt: TGTGCCAGCAGCTTGGTCGGGGAGACCCAGTACTTC
CDR3aa: CASSLVGETQYF
v_gene: TRBV7-9
d_gene: -
abundance: -
j_gene: TRBJ2-5

CDR3nt: TGTGCCAGCGAGGTAGAAAACACCGGGGAGCTGTTTTTT
CDR3aa: CASEVENTGELFF
v_gene: TRBV2
d_gene: -
abundance: -
j_gene: TRBJ2-2

CDR3nt: TGTGCCAGCAGTTTCGGACGGTACGAGCAGTACTTC
CDR3aa: CASSFGRYEQYF
v_gene: TRBV28
d_gene: -
abundance: -
j_gene: TRBJ2-7

CDR3nt: TGTGCCAGCAGCGTAAGCACAGATACGCAGTATTTT
CDR3aa: CASSVSTDTQYF
v_gene: TRBV9
d_gene: -
abundance: -
j_gene: TRBJ2-3

CDR3nt: TGTGCCACCAGCAGAGTTGGCGGGAACTACAATGAGCAGTTCTTC
CDR3aa: CATSRVGGNYNEQFF
v_gene: TRBV15
d_gene: -
abundance: few
j_gene: TRBJ2-1

CDR3nt: TGTGCCAGCAGCTCCGGTCAGAACACTGAAGCTTTCTTT
CDR3aa: CASSSGQNTEAFF
v_gene: TRBV7-9
d_gene: -
abundance: -
j_gene: TRBJ1-1

CDR3nt: TGTGCCAGCAGTCCGACTAGCGGGAGTTACGAGCAGTACTTC
CDR3aa: CASSPTSGSYEQYF
v_gene: TRBV6-6
d_gene: TRBD2
abundance: -
j_gene: TRBJ2-7

CDR3nt: TGCGCCAGCAGCTTGGCCGGACCCACCTCCGGGGAGCTGTTTTTT
CDR3aa: CASSLAGPTSGELFF
v_gene: TRBV5-1
d_gene: -
abundance: -
j_gene: TRBJ2-2

CDR3nt: TGTGCCAGCAGTTTCGCACTGGGAGATACGCAGTATTTT
CDR3aa: CASSFALGDTQYF
v_gene: TRBV27
d_gene: -
abundance: -
j_gene: TRBJ2-3

CDR3nt: TGTGCCAGCAGTTATACAGGAGGGCAAACTGAAGCTTTCTTT
CDR3aa: CASSYTGGQTEAFF
v_gene: TRBV6-5
d_gene: -
abundance: few
j_gene: TRBJ1-1

CDR3nt: TGTGCCTGGAGCGCTGGGACCTCTGACACAGATACGCAGTATTTT
CDR3aa: CAWSAGTSDTDTQYF
v_gene: TRBV30
d_gene: -
abundance: -
j_gene: TRBJ2-3

CDR3nt: TGCAGCGTTAGTGACTACGGGAATGAGCAGTTCTTC
CDR3aa: CSVSDYGNEQFF
v_gene: TRBV29-1
d_gene: -
abundance: -
j_gene: TRBJ2-1

CDR3nt: TGCAGCGTTGAAGATGGGCCGACTAGCGGGAGGCAATACTCCTACGAGCAGTACTTC
CDR3aa: CSVEDGPTSGRQYSYEQYF
v_gene: TRBV29-1
d_gene: TRBD2
abundance: -
j_gene: TRBJ2-7

CDR3nt: TGCAGCGTTGTCGGGGGGCGGTACGAGCAGTACTTC
CDR3aa: CSVVGGRYEQYF
v_gene: TRBV29-1
d_gene: -
abundance: few
j_gene: TRBJ2-7

CDR3nt: TGTGCCAGCAGCTTAGACGGTCATGGCTACACCTTC
CDR3aa: CASSLDGHGYTF
v_gene: TRBV7-8
d_gene: -
abundance: -
j_gene: TRBJ1-2

CDR3nt: TGTGCCAGTCAATCCGGGGCCAACGTCCTGACTTTC
CDR3aa: CASQSGANVLTF
v_gene: TRBV2
d_gene: -
abundance: once
j_gene: TRBJ2-6

CDR3nt: TGTGCCAGCAGTTTTGCAGGAAGGAACACTGAAGCTTTCTTT
CDR3aa: CASSFAGRNTEAFF
v_gene: TRBV27
d_gene: -
abundance: -
j_gene: TRBJ1-1

CDR3nt: TGTGCCAGCAGCTTAAGCGTGACGGAGGAGACCCAGTACTTC
CDR3aa: CASSLSVTEETQYF
v_gene: TRBV7-9
d_gene: -
abundance: -
j_gene: TRBJ2-5

CDR3nt: TGCAGCGTCCCCCACGGTAGGGAGACCCAGTACTTC
CDR3aa: CSVPHGRETQYF
v_gene: TRBV29-1
d_gene: -
abundance: -
j_gene: TRBJ2-5

CDR3nt: TGCAGCAGCCCGGGACAGCCAAACAATGAGCAGTTCTTC
CDR3aa: CSSPGQPNNEQFF
v_gene: TRBV29-1
d_gene: TRBD1
abundance: -
j_gene: TRBJ2-1

CDR3nt: TGTGCCAGCAGCCGGACTAGCGGGAGCTCCTACGAGCAGTACTTC
CDR3aa: CASSRTSGSSYEQYF
v_gene: TRBV9
d_gene: TRBD2
abundance: -
j_gene: TRBJ2-7

CDR3nt: TGTGCCTGGAGTACGGGACAGGGTGCTTCACCCCTCCACTTT
CDR3aa: CAWSTGQGASPLHF
v_gene: TRBV30
d_gene: TRBD1
abundance: -
j_gene: TRBJ1-6

CDR3nt: TGTGCCAGCAGGAATAATGGGGACTACGAGCAGTACTTC
CDR3aa: CASRNNGDYEQYF
v_gene: TRBV14
d_gene: -
abundance: few
j_gene: TRBJ2-7

CDR3nt: TGTGCCAGCAGCTCAAGGTCGCAGGGAGCCTACGAGCAGTACTTC
CDR3aa: CASSSRSQGAYEQYF
v_gene: TRBV14
d_gene: -
abundance: few
j_gene: TRBJ2-7

CDR3nt: TGCAGCGTTGTAGGGACAGGGGGTTATGGCTACACCTTC
CDR3aa: CSVVGTGGYGYTF
v_gene: TRBV29-1
d_gene: TRBD1
abundance: -
j_gene: TRBJ1-2

CDR3nt: TGCAGCGTTGAGTCCACTAACGGGTACGAGCAGTACTTC
CDR3aa: CSVESTNGYEQYF
v_gene: TRBV29-1
d_gene: -
abundance: -
j_gene: TRBJ2-7

CDR3nt: TGTGCCAGCAGCCCGGGACAGCCAGAAGAGACCCAGTACTTC
CDR3aa: CASSPGQPEETQYF
v_gene: TRBV21-1
d_gene: -
abundance: -
j_gene: TRBJ2-5

CDR3nt: TGCGCCAGCAGCCAAGATTTTCTCCACGAGCAGTACTTC
CDR3aa: CASSQDFLHEQYF
v_gene: TRBV4-3
d_gene: -
abundance: few
j_gene: TRBJ2-7

CDR3nt: TGCAGCGTTTCGGGCCAAGAGACCCAGTACTTC
CDR3aa: CSVSGQETQYF
v_gene: TRBV29-1
d_gene: -
abundance: -
j_gene: TRBJ2-5

CDR3nt: TGCGCCAGCAGCCAAGCGTCTCCAGGAGGATACGAGCAGTACTTC
CDR3aa: CASSQASPGGYEQYF
v_gene: TRBV4-1
d_gene: -
abundance: -
j_gene: TRBJ2-7

CDR3nt: TGTGCCTGGAGACGGGTCTCTGGAAACACCATATATTTT
CDR3aa: CAWRRVSGNTIYF
v_gene: TRBV30
d_gene: -
abundance: -
j_gene: TRBJ1-3

CDR3nt: TGCAGCGTTGACGGGACTCCTTTAACTGAAGCTTTCTTT
CDR3aa: CSVDGTPLTEAFF
v_gene: TRBV29-1
d_gene: -
abundance: -
j_gene: TRBJ1-1

CDR3nt: TGCAGCGTTGATGAGGAAGGGGGGAACATTCAGTACTTC
CDR3aa: CSVDEEGGNIQYF
v_gene: TRBV29-1
d_gene: -
abundance: few
j_gene: TRBJ2-4

CDR3nt: TGCAGCGTTTACTATGGACAGGGGAGTCCCTACGAGCAGTACTTC
CDR3aa: CSVYYGQGSPYEQYF
v_gene: TRBV29-1
d_gene: TRBD1
abundance: -
j_gene: TRBJ2-7

CDR3nt: TGTGCCAGCAGCGCTAGCGGGAACGCCGGGGAGCTGTTTTTT
CDR3aa: CASSASGNAGELFF
v_gene: TRBV9
d_gene: TRBD2
abundance: -
j_gene: TRBJ2-2

CDR3nt: TGTGCCTGGAGACCGAGTCGAGGCTCCTACGAGCAGTACTTC
CDR3aa: CAWRPSRGSYEQYF
v_gene: TRBV30
d_gene: -
abundance: -
j_gene: TRBJ2-7

CDR3nt: TGTGCCAGCAGCGAAGACACGGTGGGCACTGAAGCTTTCTTT
CDR3aa: CASSEDTVGTEAFF
v_gene: TRBV9
d_gene: -
abundance: few
j_gene: TRBJ1-1

CDR3nt: TGCGCCAGCAGCTTGGTAGGCGGGACAGACTACGAGCAGTACTTC
CDR3aa: CASSLVGGTDYEQYF
v_gene: TRBV5-1
d_gene: -
abundance: once
j_gene: TRBJ2-7

CDR3nt: TGTGCCAGCAGCCAAAGGGGGGAGACCCAGTACTTC
CDR3aa: CASSQRGETQYF
v_gene: TRBV13
d_gene: -
abundance: -
j_gene: TRBJ2-5

CDR3nt: TGTGCCAGCAGCTTTTCCGATGAGCAGTTCTTC
CDR3aa: CASSFSDEQFF
v_gene: TRBV5-4
d_gene: -
abundance: -
j_gene: TRBJ2-1